This T cell receptor beta chain was documented in a study of cytomegalovirus exposure and HLA in healthy donors. Study-wide results and caveats: The dataset shows that most TCR sequences were rare, while some public TCRs occurred in many donors. The tendency of first-cohort TCR clusters to co-occur in the roughly 130 validation repertoires emerged from a later analysis. Cytomegalovirus association was listed for 150 or so TCR beta chains.

The approximately 120-subject validation cohort, separate from the approximately 670-subject first cohort, included the donors. This clone was detected once. Antigen: not known. TCRdb's copy holds only in-frame clones and misses some; the assay was immunoSEQ multiplex PCR. The repertoire has approximately 130,000 clones, 80% to 90% of them found once; the top ten carry 1.5% to 2%. The TCR originated in a woman aged 18-29 years in good health and CMV-seronegative. The sample was PBMCs.

The CDR3 region has the DNA TGTGCCAGCAGTTCGGCTAGCGGCACAGATACGCAGTATTTT. Translating gives CASSSASGTDTQYF. The V gene is TRBV6-6, the J gene TRBJ2-3; D might be TRBD2 (6 bases). The CDR3 has 14 amino acids. The germline CDR1 and CDR2 sequences are MNHNY and SVGAGI (reference sequence). Trimming removed 4 bases at V and 1 base at J, with 9 bases between.